This entry features one TCR beta chain sequence. The read ends 3 residues shy of where the CDR3 ends; the end is completed using the germline J gene. These data come from a study of T cells in women clearing cervical HPV infection. This table comes from immunoSEQ multiplex PCR, and its TCRdb copy is limited to in-frame clones, with some not included. This sample carries approximately 35,000 clones, with about 7% going to the ten biggest clones. There are 13 residues in the CDR3. Germline CDR1 reads MNHEY; CDR2 reads SVGEGT. Input material: blood buffy coat. The sequence came from a woman between 18 and 70 years old with a cervical HPV16 infection that either progressed to CIN3+ or cleared (not recorded which). The rearrangement links TRBV6-2 or TRBV6-3 to TRBJ1-2, with D tentatively TRBD1 (6 bases). The sequenced CDR3 bases are TGTGCCAGCAGGTCAGGGGCTGCCTACGAC. Its translation is CASRSGAAYD. In full, the CDR3 is CASRSGAAYDYTF.